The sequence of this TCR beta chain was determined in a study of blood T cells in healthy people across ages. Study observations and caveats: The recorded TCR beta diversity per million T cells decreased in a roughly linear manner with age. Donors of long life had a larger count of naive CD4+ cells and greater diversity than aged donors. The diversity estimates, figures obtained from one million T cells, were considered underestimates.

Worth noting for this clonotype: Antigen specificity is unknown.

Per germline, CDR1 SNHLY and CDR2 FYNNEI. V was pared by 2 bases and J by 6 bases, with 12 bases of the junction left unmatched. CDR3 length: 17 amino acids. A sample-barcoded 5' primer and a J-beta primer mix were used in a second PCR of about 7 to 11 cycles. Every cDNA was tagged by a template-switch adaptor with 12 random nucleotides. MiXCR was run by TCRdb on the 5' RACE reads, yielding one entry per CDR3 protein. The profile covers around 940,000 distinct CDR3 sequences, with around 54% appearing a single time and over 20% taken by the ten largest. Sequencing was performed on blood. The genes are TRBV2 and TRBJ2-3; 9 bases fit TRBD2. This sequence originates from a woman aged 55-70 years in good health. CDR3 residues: CASSEIAGATYWDTQYF. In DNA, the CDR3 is TGTGCCAGCAGTGAAATAGCGGGGGCCACTTACTGGGATACGCAGTATTTT.